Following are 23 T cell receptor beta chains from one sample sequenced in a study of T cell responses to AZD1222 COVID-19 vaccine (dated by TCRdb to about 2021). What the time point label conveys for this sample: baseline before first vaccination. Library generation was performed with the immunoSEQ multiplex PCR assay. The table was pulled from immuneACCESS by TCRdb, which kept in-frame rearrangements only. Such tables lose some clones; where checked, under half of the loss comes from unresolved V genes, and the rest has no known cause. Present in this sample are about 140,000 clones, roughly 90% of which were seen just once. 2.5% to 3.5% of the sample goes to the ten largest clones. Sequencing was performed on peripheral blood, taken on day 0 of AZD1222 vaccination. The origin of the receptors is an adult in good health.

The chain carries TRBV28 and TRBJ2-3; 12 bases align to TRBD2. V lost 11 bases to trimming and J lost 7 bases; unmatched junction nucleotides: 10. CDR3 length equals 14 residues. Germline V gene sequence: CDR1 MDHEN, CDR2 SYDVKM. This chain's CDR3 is CAWSLAGGPNTQYF. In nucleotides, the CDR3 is TGTGCCTGGAGCCTAGCGGGAGGGCCAAATACGCAGTATTTT.

The CDR3: CASSSGYNGYTF. The CDR3 DNA is TGTGCCAGCAGCTCGGGGTATAATGGCTACACCTTC. This sequence joins TRBV5-6 and TRBJ1-2; unclear D gene. Germline V gene lookup returns CDR1 SGHDT and CDR2 YYEEEE. V was trimmed by 3 bases and J by 6 bases, leaving 9 bases between them. This CDR3 is built from 12 residues.

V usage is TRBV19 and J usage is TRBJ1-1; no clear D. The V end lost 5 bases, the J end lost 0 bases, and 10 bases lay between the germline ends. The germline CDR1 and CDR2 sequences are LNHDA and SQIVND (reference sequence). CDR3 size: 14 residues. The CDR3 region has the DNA TGTGCCAGTAGTCCGCACGGGATGAACACTGAAGCTTTCTTT. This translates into CASSPHGMNTEAFF. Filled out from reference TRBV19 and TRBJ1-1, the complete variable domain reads DGGITQSPKYLFRKEGQNVTLSCEQNLNHDAMYWYRQDPGQGLRLIYYSQIVNDFQKGDIAEGYSVSREKKESFPLTVTSAQKNPTAFYLCASSPHGMNTEAFFGQGTRLTVV.

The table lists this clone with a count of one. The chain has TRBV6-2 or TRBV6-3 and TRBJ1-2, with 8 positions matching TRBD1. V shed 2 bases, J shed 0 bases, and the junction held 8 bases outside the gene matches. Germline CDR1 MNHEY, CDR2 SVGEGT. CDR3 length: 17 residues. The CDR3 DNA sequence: TGTGCCAGCAGTTACCCGACAGGGGTCACCTCTAACTATGGCTACACCTTC. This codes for CASSYPTGVTSNYGYTF.

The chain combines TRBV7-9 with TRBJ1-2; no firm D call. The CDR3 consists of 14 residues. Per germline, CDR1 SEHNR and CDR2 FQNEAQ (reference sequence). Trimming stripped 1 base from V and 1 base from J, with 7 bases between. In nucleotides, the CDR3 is TGTGCCAGCAGCTTAGTCGGCGGTAACTATGGCTACACCTTC. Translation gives CASSLVGGNYGYTF.

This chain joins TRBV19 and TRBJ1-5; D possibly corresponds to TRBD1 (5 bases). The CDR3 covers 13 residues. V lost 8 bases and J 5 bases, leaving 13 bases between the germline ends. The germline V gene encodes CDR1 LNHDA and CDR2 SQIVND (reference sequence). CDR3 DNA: TGTGCCAGTGGGAACAGGAACTATCAGCCCCAGCATTTT. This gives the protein CASGNRNYQPQHF. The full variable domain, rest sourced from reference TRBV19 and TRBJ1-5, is DGGITQSPKYLFRKEGQNVTLSCEQNLNHDAMYWYRQDPGQGLRLIYYSQIVNDFQKGDIAEGYSVSREKKESFPLTVTSAQKNPTAFYLCASGNRNYQPQHFGDGTRLSIL.

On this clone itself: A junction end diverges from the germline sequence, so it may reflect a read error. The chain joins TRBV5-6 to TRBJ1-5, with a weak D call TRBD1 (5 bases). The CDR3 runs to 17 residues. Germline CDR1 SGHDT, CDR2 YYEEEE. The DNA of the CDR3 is TGTGCCAGCAGCTTGGGCGCAGGGAGGGCGGAAAATCGGCCCCAGCATTTT. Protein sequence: CASSLGAGRAENRPQHF.

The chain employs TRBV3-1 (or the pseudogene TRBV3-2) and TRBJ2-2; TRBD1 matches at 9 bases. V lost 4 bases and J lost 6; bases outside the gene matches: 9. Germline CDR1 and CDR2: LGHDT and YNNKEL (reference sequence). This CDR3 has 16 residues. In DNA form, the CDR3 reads TGTGCCAGCAGCCTTCCTGGGACAGGGTATTCCGGGGAGCTGTTTTTT. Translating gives CASSLPGTGYSGELFF.

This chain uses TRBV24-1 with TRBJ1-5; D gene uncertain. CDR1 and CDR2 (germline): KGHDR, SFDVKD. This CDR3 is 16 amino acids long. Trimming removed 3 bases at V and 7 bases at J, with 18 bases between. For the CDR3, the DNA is TGTGCCACCAGTGATGGTACGGGTTGGACCAACCAGCCCCAGCATTTT. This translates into CATSDGTGWTNQPQHF.

The CDR3 spells CASSGRERSTNEKLFF. The CDR3 DNA follows: TGTGCCAGTAGTGGCAGGGAGAGGTCAACTAATGAAAAACTGTTTTTT. V usage is TRBV19 and J usage is TRBJ1-4; D perhaps matches TRBD1 (5 bases). The CDR3 extends over 16 amino acids. Trimming shortened V by 5 bases and J by 0 bases, and 13 bases separated the two germline ends. Looked up from germline, CDR1 is LNHDA and CDR2 is SQIVND (reference sequence).

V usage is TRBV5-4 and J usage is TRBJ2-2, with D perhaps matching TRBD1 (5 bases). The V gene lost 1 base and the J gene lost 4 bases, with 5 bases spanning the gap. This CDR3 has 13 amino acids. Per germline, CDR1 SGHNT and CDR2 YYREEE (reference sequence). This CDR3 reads CASSLQGTGELFF. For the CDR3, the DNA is TGTGCCAGCAGCTTGCAGGGCACCGGGGAGCTGTTTTTT.

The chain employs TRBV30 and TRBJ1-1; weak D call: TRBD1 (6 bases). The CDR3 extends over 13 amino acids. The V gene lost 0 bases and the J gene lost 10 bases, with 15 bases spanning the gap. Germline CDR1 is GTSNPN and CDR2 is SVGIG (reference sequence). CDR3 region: CAWSVGAVGAAFF. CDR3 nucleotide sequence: TGTGCCTGGAGTGTCGGGGCGGTGGGGGCAGCTTTCTTT.

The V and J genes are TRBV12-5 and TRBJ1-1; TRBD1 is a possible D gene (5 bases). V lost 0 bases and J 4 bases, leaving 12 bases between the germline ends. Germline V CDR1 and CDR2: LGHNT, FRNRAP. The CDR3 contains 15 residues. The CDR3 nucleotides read TGTGCTAGTGGTTTGGTACGGGGGGTGGCCACTGAAGCTTTCTTT. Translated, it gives CASGLVRGVATEAFF.

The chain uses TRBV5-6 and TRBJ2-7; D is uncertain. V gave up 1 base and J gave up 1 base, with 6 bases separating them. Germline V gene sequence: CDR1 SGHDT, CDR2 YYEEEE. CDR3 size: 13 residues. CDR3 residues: CASSLRLSYEQYF. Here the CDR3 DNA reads TGTGCCAGCAGCTTGAGGCTTTCCTACGAGCAGTACTTC.

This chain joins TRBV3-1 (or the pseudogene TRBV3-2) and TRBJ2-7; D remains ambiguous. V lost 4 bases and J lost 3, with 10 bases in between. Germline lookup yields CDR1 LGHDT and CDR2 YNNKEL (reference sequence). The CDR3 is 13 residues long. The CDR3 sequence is CASSPHSRYEQYF. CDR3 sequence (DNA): TGTGCCAGCAGCCCCCATAGCCGCTACGAGCAGTACTTC.

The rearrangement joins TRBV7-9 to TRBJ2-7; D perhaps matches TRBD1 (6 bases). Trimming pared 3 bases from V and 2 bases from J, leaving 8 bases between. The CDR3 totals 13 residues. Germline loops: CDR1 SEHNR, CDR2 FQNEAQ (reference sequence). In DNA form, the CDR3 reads TGTGCCAGCAGCTTCGGGGACACCTACGAGCAGTACTTC. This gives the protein CASSFGDTYEQYF.

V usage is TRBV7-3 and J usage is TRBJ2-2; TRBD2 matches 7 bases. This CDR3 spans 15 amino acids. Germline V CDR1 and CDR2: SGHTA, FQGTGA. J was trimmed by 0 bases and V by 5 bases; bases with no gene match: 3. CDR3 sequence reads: CASSAGLANTGELFF. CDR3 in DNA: TGTGCCAGCAGCGCTGGACTAGCGAACACCGGGGAGCTGTTTTTT.

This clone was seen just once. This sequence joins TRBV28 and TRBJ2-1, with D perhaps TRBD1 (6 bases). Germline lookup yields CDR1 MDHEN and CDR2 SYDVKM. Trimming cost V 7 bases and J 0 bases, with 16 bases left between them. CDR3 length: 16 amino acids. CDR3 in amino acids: CASNIRTVRSYNEQFF. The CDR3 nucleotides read TGTGCCAGCAACATAAGGACAGTCCGCTCCTACAATGAGCAGTTCTTC.

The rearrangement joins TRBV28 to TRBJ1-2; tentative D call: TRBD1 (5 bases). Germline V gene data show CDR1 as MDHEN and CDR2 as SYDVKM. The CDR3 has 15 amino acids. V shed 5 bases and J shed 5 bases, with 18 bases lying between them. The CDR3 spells CASSVVGGEIYGYTF. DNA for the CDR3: TGTGCCAGCAGTGTCGTTGGGGGGGAAATATATGGCTACACCTTC.

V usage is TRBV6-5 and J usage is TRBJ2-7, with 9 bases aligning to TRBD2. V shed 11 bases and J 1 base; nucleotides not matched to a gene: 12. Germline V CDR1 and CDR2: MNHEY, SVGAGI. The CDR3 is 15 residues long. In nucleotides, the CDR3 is TGTGCCTCACGTAGGGCTAGCGGGGAATCCTACGAGCAGTACTTC. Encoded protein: CASRRASGESYEQYF.

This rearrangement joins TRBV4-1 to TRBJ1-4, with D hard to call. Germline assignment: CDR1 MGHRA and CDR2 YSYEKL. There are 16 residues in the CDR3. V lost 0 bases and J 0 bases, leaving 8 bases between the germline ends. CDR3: CASSQDPQTTNEKLFF. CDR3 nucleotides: TGCGCCAGCAGCCAAGATCCCCAAACAACTAATGAAAAACTGTTTTTT.

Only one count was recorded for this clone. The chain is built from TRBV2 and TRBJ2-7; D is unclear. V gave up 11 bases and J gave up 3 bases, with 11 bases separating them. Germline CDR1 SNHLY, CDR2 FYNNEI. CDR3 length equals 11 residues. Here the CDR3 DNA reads TGTGCCTCCTCTTATCACTACGAGCAGTACTTC. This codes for CASSYHYEQYF.

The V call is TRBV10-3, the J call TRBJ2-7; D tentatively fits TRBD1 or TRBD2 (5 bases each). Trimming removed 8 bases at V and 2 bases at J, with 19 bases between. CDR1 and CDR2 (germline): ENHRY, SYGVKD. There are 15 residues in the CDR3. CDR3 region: CAIDSEGSGPYEQYF. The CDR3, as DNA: TGTGCCATCGATTCCGAAGGCTCGGGGCCCTACGAGCAGTACTTC.